Listed here are 21 T cell receptor beta chains from one sample, sequenced in a study of T-cell reconstitution after alpha-beta-depleted transplantation in children. Library preparation (for TCRbeta) was performed with unique molecular identifiers. A single record per CDR3 protein comes from TCRdb applying MiXCR to the PCR reads. The table lists around 700,000 distinct CDR3 sequences, roughly 14% of them singletons. The sequences come from PBMCs, collected before TCRalphabeta/CD19-depleted stem cell transplant. The origin of the receptors is a girl under 10 years old with congenital amegakaryocytic thrombocytopenia, due to receive a stem cell transplant.

The V gene is TRBV27, the J gene TRBJ2-2; 12 bases fit TRBD2. V was clipped by 5 bases and J by 4 bases; unmatched bases: 5. The CDR3 runs 16 residues. From germline, CDR1 is MNHEY and CDR2 SMNVEV (reference sequence). The CDR3 nucleotides read TGTGCCAGCAGTCCGCTAGCGGGAGGGTTCACCGGGGAGCTGTTTTTT. Its protein is CASSPLAGGFTGELFF.

The table lists this clonotype with a few counts. CDR3 residues: CASSLSVMNTEAFF. DNA for the CDR3: TGCGCCAGCAGCTTGTCAGTAATGAACACTGAAGCTTTCTTT. The chain employs TRBV5-1 and TRBJ1-1; D remains unclear. This CDR3 comprises 14 residues. Trimming pared 1 base from V and 0 bases from J, leaving 7 bases between. Germline V gives CDR1 SGHRS, CDR2 YFSETQ.

This clonotype came up many times. This chain connects TRBV29-1 to TRBJ2-1, with D possibly being TRBD2 (6 bases). With 0 bases removed from V and 4 bases from J, the gap between germline ends came to 10 bases. Germline V lookup: CDR1 SQVTM, CDR2 ANQGSEA. This CDR3 contains 14 residues. The CDR3, as DNA: TGCAGCGTTGAAGATGGGACTGGATACAATGAGCAGTTCTTC. Its translation: CSVEDGTGYNEQFF.

This clonotype has a handful of counts. The chain combines TRBV19 with TRBJ1-5; D is possibly TRBD1 (5 bases). This CDR3 is built from 15 residues. The germline V and J ends were trimmed by 3 bases and 6 bases, with 15 bases remaining between them. Germline CDR1 and CDR2: LNHDA and SQIVND (reference sequence). This chain's CDR3 is CASSISPGIGQPQHF. The DNA of the CDR3 is TGTGCCAGTAGTATCTCCCCAGGGATCGGTCAGCCCCAGCATTTT.

J is TRBJ2-7 and V is TRBV29-1; D is unresolved. This CDR3 is built from 12 residues. V lost 6 bases, J lost 7 bases, and 16 bases lay in between. Germline V CDR1 and CDR2: SQVTM, ANQGSEA. In DNA, the CDR3 is TGCAGCGTGGTCTGGATCTTGGGGGAGCAGTACTTC. It encodes CSVVWILGEQYF.

At least ten counts were recorded for this clonotype. The chain joins TRBV5-1 to TRBJ1-1; D is unresolved. This CDR3 is 11 amino acids long. The germline V gene has CDR1 SGHRS and CDR2 YFSETQ. Trimming stripped 4 bases from V and 3 bases from J, with 4 bases between. In DNA form, the CDR3 reads TGCGCCAGCAGCGCGGACACTGAAGCTTTCTTT. This gives the protein CASSADTEAFF.

The table lists this clonotype with many counts. The CDR3 DNA reads as TGCAGTGCTAGCGGGAGTAATAGATACAATGAGCAGTTCTTC. It specifies CSASGSNRYNEQFF. This chain uses TRBV20-1 with TRBJ2-1; TRBD2 might be the D (6 bases). The CDR3 extends over 14 amino acids. Trimming took 3 bases from V and 4 from J, leaving 13 bases between them. CDR1 is DFQATT and CDR2 is SNEGSKA in the germline V gene (reference sequence).

This clonotype appeared many times. CDR3 in DNA: TGCAGCGTTGAGGGGACAGTTGAAGCTTTCTTT. Translating gives CSVEGTVEAFF. The chain joins TRBV29-1 to TRBJ1-1; 7 bases are shared with TRBD1. Germline assignment: CDR1 SQVTM and CDR2 ANQGSEA. After removal of 3 bases from V and 7 bases from J, the junction contained 2 bases not matched to a gene. The CDR3 has 11 residues.

There are many counts of this clonotype. The rearrangement links TRBV5-1 to TRBJ2-3; TRBD1 is a possible D gene (6 bases). This CDR3 has 15 residues. Germline lookup yields CDR1 SGHRS and CDR2 YFSETQ. V gave up 0 bases and J gave up 6 bases, with 14 bases separating them. The DNA for the CDR3 is TGCGCCAGCAGCTTGGCCGACAGGCGACGGGATACGCAGTATTTT. Translated, it gives CASSLADRRRDTQYF.

The chain joins TRBV5-1 to TRBJ2-1, with 10 bases lining up with TRBD2. The CDR3 spans 17 residues. Germline V lookup: CDR1 SGHRS, CDR2 YFSETQ. V lost 0 bases and J lost 8; bases outside the gene matches: 11. The CDR3 nucleotides read TGCGCCAGCAGCTTGGCCCTGTCTAGCGGGAGTCGGGATGAGCAGTTCTTC. Amino acids: CASSLALSSGSRDEQFF.

The chain joins TRBV20-1 to TRBJ2-1; D is unclear. Between the trimmed V and J ends, which lost 4 bases and 8 bases, there was a span of 9 bases. Germline assignment: CDR1 DFQATT and CDR2 SNEGSKA (reference sequence). The CDR3 totals 11 residues. The CDR3 DNA follows: TGCAGTGCTACCCGATTCGATGAGCAGTTCTTC. It encodes CSATRFDEQFF.

The V and J genes are TRBV6-6 and TRBJ1-1; D gene uncertain. Trimming took off 4 bases at V and 8 bases at J, with 11 bases between the two ends. The germline gives CDR1 MNHNY, CDR2 SVGAGI (reference sequence). This CDR3 has 12 residues. The CDR3 here is CASSSPKREAFF. The CDR3 DNA reads TGTGCCAGCAGTTCTCCTAAGAGGGAAGCTTTCTTT.

This clonotype came up a few times. V gene TRBV20-1 combines with J gene TRBJ2-1, with 9 bases aligning to TRBD1. V lost 0 bases to trimming and J lost 9 bases; unmatched junction nucleotides: 12. The CDR3 has 16 amino acids. Germline CDR1 DFQATT, CDR2 SNEGSKA (reference sequence). As DNA, the CDR3 is TGCAGTGCTAGAGATCCAGACAGGGGGGAGCATAGTGAGCAGTTCTTC. Translated: CSARDPDRGEHSEQFF.

This clonotype has just a few counts. The J gene is TRBJ2-1, the V gene TRBV5-8, with a weak D call TRBD2 (5 bases). The CDR3 spans 15 residues. CDR1 SGHTS and CDR2 YDEGEE come from the germline V gene. Trimming removed 2 bases from V and 3 bases from J, with 12 bases in between. In DNA form, the CDR3 reads TGTGCCAGCAGCTTTAGAGGAGGCCTCTACAATGAGCAGTTCTTC. Its protein is CASSFRGGLYNEQFF.

This clonotype was seen ten or more times. The chain has TRBV28 and TRBJ2-7; TRBD1 matches at 7 bases. The germline V gene encodes CDR1 MDHEN and CDR2 SYDVKM. Unmatched junction bases numbered 5, after V lost 3 bases and J lost 0 bases. The CDR3 loop spans 15 amino acids. The CDR3 is CASSLRGRSSYEQYF. The CDR3, as DNA: TGTGCCAGCAGTTTGAGGGGGCGAAGCTCCTACGAGCAGTACTTC.

This chain links TRBV19 with TRBJ1-4; D ambiguous. CDR1 is LNHDA, CDR2 SQIVND, per germline (reference sequence). Trimming removed 4 bases from V and 5 bases from J, with 11 bases in between. The CDR3 consists of 14 residues. The CDR3 here is CASSTAGRNEKLFF. CDR3 coding DNA: TGTGCCAGTAGTACTGCCGGGAGAAATGAAAAACTGTTTTTT.

This clonotype was observed at least ten times. This chain links TRBV20-1 with TRBJ2-1; D is undetermined. Germline V gene lookup returns CDR1 DFQATT and CDR2 SNEGSKA (reference sequence). Trimming shortened V by 0 bases and J by 8 bases, and 17 bases separated the two germline ends. The CDR3 has 15 residues. CDR3: CSARESLPPPDEQFF. Written as DNA, the CDR3 is TGCAGTGCTAGAGAGTCCCTTCCCCCACCGGATGAGCAGTTCTTC.

This clonotype was observed a few times. The V call is TRBV10-3, the J call TRBJ2-2; 15 bases map to TRBD2. With V trimmed by 6 bases and J by 3 bases, 14 bases remained unmatched. CDR3 length: 20 residues. The germline gives CDR1 ENHRY, CDR2 SYGVKD. CDR3: CAIRILGLAGGPLYTGELFF. Here the CDR3 DNA reads TGTGCCATCAGAATCCTCGGACTAGCGGGAGGGCCCCTGTACACCGGGGAGCTGTTTTTT.

J is TRBJ2-4 and V is TRBV7-2, with D hard to call. Per germline, CDR1 SGHTA and CDR2 FQGNSA. CDR3 size: 15 residues. With 5 bases removed from V and 0 bases from J, the gap between germline ends came to 11 bases. The CDR3 reads CASSRQVAAKNIQYF. For the CDR3, the DNA is TGTGCCAGCAGCCGCCAGGTTGCAGCCAAAAACATTCAGTACTTC.

This clonotype has at least ten counts. The chain joins TRBV7-9 to TRBJ2-7; the D gene is possibly TRBD2 (6 bases). Germline V gene data show CDR1 as SEHNR and CDR2 as FQNEAQ (reference sequence). The length of the CDR3 is 15 residues. With 1 base removed from V and 5 bases from J, the gap between germline ends came to 15 bases. The CDR3 nucleotides are TGTGCCAGCAGCTTAGGTGCGGGAAGTATGGACGAGCAGTACTTC. Its translation: CASSLGAGSMDEQYF.

This clonotype occurred many times. The chain links TRBV4-1 to TRBJ2-1, with D possibly TRBD2 on 6 matching bases. Trimming took off 1 base at V and 4 bases at J, with 17 bases between the two ends. Germline V gives CDR1 MGHRA, CDR2 YSYEKL. CDR3 length: 17 residues. DNA for the CDR3: TGCGCCAGCAGCCAAGTAGACGTCGGGAGAGTATACAATGAGCAGTTCTTC. Protein: CASSQVDVGRVYNEQFF.